These 26 T cell receptor beta chains came from one sample sequenced in a study of beta chain features in type 1 diabetes. Reverse transcription of all isolated RNA meant that expressed TCRB transcripts were sequenced. Generated by immunoSEQ multiplex PCR, the TCRdb table keeps only in-frame clones and is missing some. This sample has some 160,000 clones, with 7% to 10% found just once. The specimen was central memory CD4+ T cells from blood. The receptors were sampled from a woman between 18 and 29 years old in good health.

This clone has a handful of counts. The V gene is TRBV5-1, the J gene TRBJ1-2; TRBD1 agrees at 7 bases. V shed 3 bases and J 6 bases; nucleotides not matched to a gene: 11. Per germline, CDR1 SGHRS and CDR2 YFSETQ. The CDR3 spans 15 residues. The CDR3 reads CASSSPDRQFHGYTF. CDR3 DNA: TGCGCCAGCAGCTCCCCGGACAGGCAATTTCATGGCTACACCTTC.

This clone was observed a few times. J is TRBJ1-1 and V is TRBV5-6; no definite D call. The CDR3 consists of 12 residues. Trimming shortened V by 5 bases and J by 8 bases, and 13 bases separated the two germline ends. Germline lookup yields CDR1 SGHDT and CDR2 YYEEEE. CDR3 in amino acids: CASRLMPGEAFF. In nucleotides, the CDR3 is TGTGCCAGCAGGTTGATGCCAGGAGAAGCTTTCTTT. The full variable domain, with the rest looked up from reference TRBV5-6 and TRBJ1-1, is DAGVTQSPTHLIKTRGQQVTLRCSPKSGHDTVSWYQQALGQGPQFIFQYYEEEERQRGNFPDRFSGHQFPNYSSELNVNALLLGDSALYLCASRLMPGEAFFGQGTRLTVV.

This clone was counted a few times. The chain joins TRBV5-1 to TRBJ2-2; D call uncertain. The CDR3 runs to 14 residues. V was clipped by 1 base and J by 4 bases, with 8 bases between them. The germline CDR1 and CDR2 sequences are SGHRS and YFSETQ. The CDR3 reads CASSLRTVTGELFF. Here the CDR3 DNA reads TGCGCCAGCAGCTTGCGCACAGTCACCGGGGAGCTGTTTTTT.

V gene TRBV6-5 combines with J gene TRBJ1-1; TRBD1 matches 8 bases. CDR1 is MNHEY and CDR2 is SVGAGI in the germline V gene. The CDR3 has 15 amino acids. V was clipped by 4 bases and J by 1 base; unmatched bases: 5. The CDR3 nucleotides read TGTGCCAGCAGTTTCGGACAGGGCGGGAACACTGAAGCTTTCTTT. It encodes CASSFGQGGNTEAFF.

The chain recombines TRBV28 with TRBJ1-2; D may be TRBD1 (5 bases). Germline V gene lookup returns CDR1 MDHEN and CDR2 SYDVKM. The CDR3 covers 17 residues. V lost 6 bases and J 2 bases, leaving 22 bases between the germline ends. For the CDR3, the DNA is TGTGCCAGCAGGACCACCGCCGGGGAGGGGATCAACTATGGCTACACCTTC. Its translation is CASRTTAGEGINYGYTF.

This clone has just a few counts. The V and J genes are TRBV11-2 and TRBJ1-1; D not certain. The CDR3 is 14 amino acids. Trimming took off 5 bases at V and 1 base at J, with 11 bases between the two ends. Germline V gives CDR1 SGHAT, CDR2 FQNNGV. The CDR3 bases are TGTGCCAGCAGCGCTTCAGGAGGGAACACTGAAGCTTTCTTT. It codes for CASSASGGNTEAFF.

The chain's CDR3 is CASSQGQPQETQYF. DNA of the CDR3: TGTGCCAGCAGCCAAGGACAGCCACAAGAGACCCAGTACTTC. This chain uses TRBV11-3 with TRBJ2-5, with D possibly TRBD1 on 6 matching bases. The length of the CDR3 is 14 residues. Per germline, CDR1 SGHNT and CDR2 YENEEA. V dropped 5 bases and J dropped 2 bases, with 12 bases sitting between them. The whole variable domain, remainder taken from reference TRBV11-3 and TRBJ2-5, is EAGVVQSPRYKIIEKKQPVAFWCNPISGHNTLYWYLQNLGQGPELLIRYENEEAVDDSQLPKDRFSAERLKGVDSTLKIQPAELGDSAVYLCASSQGQPQETQYFGPGTRLLVL.

This clone has just a few counts. V and J are TRBV6-5 and TRBJ2-5; D unresolved. Germline CDR1 MNHEY, CDR2 SVGAGI. Trimming cost V 3 bases and J 2 bases, with 10 bases left between them. There are 14 residues in the CDR3. CDR3 nucleotide sequence: TGTGCCAGCAGTTATTTCGGTTCTCAAGAGACCCAGTACTTC. It yields the protein CASSYFGSQETQYF.

This clone was detected a few times. This rearrangement joins TRBV6-1 to TRBJ1-2; 9 nucleotides agree with TRBD1. The CDR3 is 14 residues long. Germline CDR1 MNHNS, CDR2 SASEGT. V was clipped by 2 bases and J by 4 bases; unmatched bases: 2. CDR3 amino acids: CASSETGGPYGYTF. In DNA form, the CDR3 reads TGTGCCAGCAGTGAAACAGGGGGCCCCTATGGCTACACCTTC.

This clone was seen many times. The chain joins TRBV4-1 to TRBJ2-3; 9 nucleotides agree with TRBD2. The germline V gene has CDR1 MGHRA and CDR2 YSYEKL. The CDR3 consists of 20 residues. Losses at the gene ends were 3 bases for V and 3 bases for J; bases not matched to a gene: 19. DNA of the CDR3: TGCGCCAGCAGCCACCCGCCGACTTGGAGGGCTAGCGGGATGACAGATACGCAGTATTTT. It specifies CASSHPPTWRASGMTDTQYF.

The chain joins TRBV21-1 to TRBJ2-5; TRBD2, the table's D call, was not compared with the DNA. TRBV21-1 is listed as a pseudogene. The CDR3 covers 14 residues. CDR3 loop: CASSKMGGRETQYF. CDR3 in DNA: TGTGCCAGCAGCAAAATGGGGGGGCGAGAGACCCAGTACTTC.

This clone has just a few counts. The chain couples TRBV5-1 to TRBJ1-4; D unclear. CDR3 length equals 16 residues. Germline CDR1 reads SGHRS; CDR2 reads YFSETQ. V lost 4 bases and J 8 bases, leaving 21 bases between the germline ends. CDR3 sequence (DNA): TGCGCCAGCAGCCCATCACCGCCGGGTGGTGGAGAAAAACTGTTTTTT. Translation gives CASSPSPPGGGEKLFF.

In its sample, this clone was seen a few times. V and J are TRBV5-1 and TRBJ1-2, with 7 bases matching TRBD1. The CDR3 contains 15 residues. The germline V gene has CDR1 SGHRS and CDR2 YFSETQ. Trimming removed 4 bases from V and 5 bases from J; junction bases left unmatched: 11. CDR3 sequence (DNA): TGCGCCAGCAGCATGGGAAACACAGGGGATTATGGCTACACCTTC. This translates into CASSMGNTGDYGYTF. Full variable domain (missing parts from reference TRBV5-1 and TRBJ1-2): KAGVTQTPRYLIKTRGQQVTLSCSPISGHRSVSWYQQTPGQGLQFLFEYFSETQRNKGNFPGRFSGRQFSNSRSEMNVSTLELGDSALYLCASSMGNTGDYGYTFGSGTRLTVV.

This clone occurred a few times. The gene calls are TRBV5-1 and TRBJ2-5; 9 nucleotides match TRBD1. The CDR3 extends over 15 amino acids. J lost 4 bases, V lost 2 bases, and 6 bases had no gene match. Germline-derived CDR1 and CDR2 are SGHRS and YFSETQ. The CDR3 reads CASSLQTGGLETQYF. CDR3 coding DNA: TGCGCCAGCAGCTTACAGACAGGGGGTTTAGAGACCCAGTACTTC.

This clone was detected a few times. The gene calls are TRBV6-1 and TRBJ2-2; perhaps TRBD2 as D (5 bases). CDR1 is MNHNS, CDR2 SASEGT, per germline. This CDR3 has 14 residues. The V gene lost 8 bases and the J gene lost 0 bases, with 10 bases spanning the gap. This CDR3 reads CASHFGTNTGELFF. CDR3 DNA: TGTGCCAGCCACTTCGGGACGAACACCGGGGAGCTGTTTTTT.

The rearrangement uses TRBV11-2 and TRBJ2-3, with D possibly being TRBD2 (6 bases). Germline assignment: CDR1 SGHAT and CDR2 FQNNGV. The CDR3 is 16 amino acids. V gave up 3 bases and J gave up 0 bases, with 13 bases separating them. CDR3 nucleotides: TGTGCCAGCAGCTTGAGACTAGGTAGTAGCACAGATACGCAGTATTTT. Protein sequence: CASSLRLGSSTDTQYF.

This clone was counted between two and nine times. The chain recombines TRBV6-1 with TRBJ2-3; no definite D call. Trimming removed 5 bases at V and 4 bases at J, with 4 bases between. The V gene's germline CDR1 is MNHNS and CDR2 SASEGT. This CDR3 comprises 11 residues. In DNA form, the CDR3 reads TGTGCCAGCAGTAGCCCAGATACGCAGTATTTT. It yields the protein CASSSPDTQYF.

This clone came up a few times. The chain carries TRBV6-6 and TRBJ1-5; TRBD1 might be the D (6 bases). Germline V CDR1 and CDR2: MNHNY, SVGAGI (reference sequence). The CDR3 covers 14 residues. V lost 2 bases, J lost 5 bases, and 10 bases lay in between. The CDR3 DNA is TGTGCCAGCAGTTACCAGGGGAGAGATCAGCCCCAGCATTTT. Encoded protein: CASSYQGRDQPQHF.

The rearrangement joins TRBV4-1 to TRBJ2-1; 8 nucleotides match TRBD1. V lost 1 base and J lost 3; bases outside the gene matches: 2. This CDR3 spans 15 amino acids. Germline V lookup: CDR1 MGHRA, CDR2 YSYEKL. CDR3 sequence: CASSQGTGFYNEQFF. CDR3 sequence (DNA): TGCGCCAGCAGCCAAGGGACAGGGTTCTACAATGAGCAGTTCTTC.

This sequence joins TRBV9 and TRBJ2-3; D perhaps matches TRBD2 (6 bases). Trimming took 3 bases from V and 15 from J, leaving 20 bases between them. The CDR3 is 13 amino acids. From germline, CDR1 is SGDLS and CDR2 YYNGEE. CDR3 residues: CASSDLSGSKLYF. The CDR3 DNA follows: TGTGCCAGCAGCGATCTTAGCGGCTCGAAATTATATTTT.

The CDR3 spells CASSESRVGETQYF. CDR3 nucleotides: TGTGCCAGCAGTGAATCCAGGGTGGGAGAGACCCAGTACTTC. The rearrangement joins TRBV2 to TRBJ2-5, with TRBD1 as a possible D gene (5 bases). V was clipped by 2 bases and J by 4 bases, with 11 bases between them. The CDR3 spans 14 residues. Germline loops: CDR1 SNHLY, CDR2 FYNNEI.

In this sample, this clone turned up a few times. This chain links TRBV18 with TRBJ2-7, with 8 bases aligning to TRBD2. The CDR3 consists of 15 residues. Germline CDR1 reads KGHSH; CDR2 reads LQKENI. The V gene end was trimmed by 3 bases and the J gene end by 1 base; junction bases not matched to a gene: 5. The CDR3 DNA sequence: TGTGCCAGCTCACCGACTAGCGAAGGATCCTACGAGCAGTACTTC. This translates into CASSPTSEGSYEQYF.

This clone was observed a few times. This chain connects TRBV6-5 to TRBJ2-7, with a weak D call TRBD1 (5 bases). V shed 6 bases and J shed 2 bases, with 11 bases lying between them. This CDR3 has 13 residues. Germline V gene data show CDR1 as MNHEY and CDR2 as SVGAGI. CDR3 coding DNA: TGTGCCAGCAGATCGGACAAGACCTACGAGCAGTACTTC. Translated: CASRSDKTYEQYF.

The V gene is TRBV27, the J gene TRBJ2-1; 9 bases map to TRBD2. CDR3 length equals 17 residues. The J segment lost 0 bases and the V segment lost 9 bases, leaving 12 bases of the junction unmatched. The V gene's germline CDR1 is MNHEY and CDR2 SMNVEV (reference sequence). The CDR3 sequence is CASRRGRGGSSYNEQFF. The CDR3 nucleotides read TGTGCCAGTCGCCGTGGGCGGGGGGGCAGCTCCTACAATGAGCAGTTCTTC.

This clone was recorded many times. The J gene is TRBJ2-7, the V gene TRBV30; 8 nucleotides match TRBD2. Germline V gene lookup returns CDR1 GTSNPN and CDR2 SVGIG (reference sequence). J gave up 5 bases and V 4 bases, and 10 bases lay outside the gene matches. This CDR3 comprises 14 residues. The CDR3 DNA reads as TGTGCCTGGACAGTTCGGGGGGGAAGCGACGAGCAGTACTTC. It specifies CAWTVRGGSDEQYF.

Ten or more counts support this clone. The chain recombines TRBV30 with TRBJ2-1; 7 bases are a match to TRBD2. V gave up 0 bases and J gave up 12 bases; unmatched junction bases: 8. This CDR3 has 13 amino acids. The germline gives CDR1 GTSNPN, CDR2 SVGIG (reference sequence). CDR3 sequence reads: CAWSVQGGEVQFF. The CDR3 DNA is TGTGCCTGGAGTGTTCAGGGAGGGGAAGTGCAGTTCTTC.